The 25 T cell receptor beta chains below all came from one sample that was sequenced in a study of identifying expanded T cells in peripheral blood. TCRdb's table, derived via immunoSEQ multiplex PCR, lists solely in-frame clones and lacks some. The sample records tens of thousands of clones, about four fifths being singletons. Sequencing input: blood. Receptors originate from a person between 18 and 75 years old in good health.

V and J are TRBV6-1 and TRBJ1-5; no clear D gene. V was clipped by 10 bases and J by 2 bases, with 12 bases between them. Germline V CDR1 and CDR2: MNHNS, SASEGT. The CDR3 contains 13 residues. CDR3 loop: CAIGASGNQPQHF. The CDR3 nucleotides are TGTGCCATTGGCGCCTCGGGCAATCAGCCCCAGCATTTT.

A remark on this clone: This clone may be a read error of a much larger clone one base away. The genes are TRBV2 and TRBJ2-6; D is uncertain. Trimming stripped 6 bases from V and 1 base from J, with 4 bases between. This CDR3 is built from 13 residues. Germline loops: CDR1 SNHLY, CDR2 FYNNEI. CDR3 sequence (DNA): TGTGCCAGCAGCAGTTCTGGGGCCAACGTCCTGACTTTC. Translated: CASSSSGANVLTF. Complete variable domain (other parts from reference TRBV2 and TRBJ2-6): EPEVTQTPSHQVTQMGQEVILRCVPISNHLYFYWYRQILGQKVEFLVSFYNNEISEKSEIFDDQFSVERPDGSNFTLKIRSTKLEDSAMYFCASSSSGANVLTFGAGSRLTVL.

The chain combines TRBV7-2 with TRBJ2-2; 9 nucleotides match TRBD2. V lost 2 bases and J lost 2; bases outside the gene matches: 6. This CDR3 spans 17 amino acids. CDR1 SGHTA and CDR2 FQGNSA come from the germline V gene. CDR3 residues: CASSLNGGRANTGELFF. The CDR3 DNA reads as TGTGCCAGCAGCTTAAATGGCGGGAGGGCCAACACCGGGGAGCTGTTTTTT.

The chain combines TRBV7-9 with TRBJ2-3, with D possibly TRBD2 on 5 matching bases. Trimming took off 3 bases at V and 1 base at J, with 17 bases between the two ends. The CDR3 is made up of 17 amino acids. Per the germline V gene, CDR1 is SEHNR and CDR2 is FQNEAQ (reference sequence). In nucleotides, the CDR3 is TGTGCCAGCAGCTTCCACACCGGGCGGGCGGGCACAGATACGCAGTATTTT. This gives the protein CASSFHTGRAGTDTQYF.

The V gene is TRBV10-3, the J gene TRBJ2-7, with 10 bases that match TRBD2. CDR1 and CDR2 (germline): ENHRY, SYGVKD. This CDR3 spans 16 amino acids. The J segment lost 2 bases and the V segment lost 0 bases, leaving 4 bases of the junction unmatched. DNA of the CDR3: TGTGCCATCAGTGAGTCGGTAGCGGGGGGCCCCTACGAGCAGTACGTC. This translates into CAISESVAGGPYEQYV.

The chain has TRBV4-1 and TRBJ2-6; D is uncertain. The germline V gene has CDR1 MGHRA and CDR2 YSYEKL. The CDR3 has 14 amino acids. The V gene lost 5 bases and the J gene lost 2 bases, with 7 bases spanning the gap. This CDR3 reads CASSEYPGANVLTF. The CDR3 coding sequence is TGCGCCAGCAGCGAATATCCTGGGGCCAACGTCCTGACTTTC.

This rearrangement joins TRBV5-6 to TRBJ1-1, with D maybe TRBD1 (5 bases). Trimming shortened V by 5 bases and J by 3 bases, and 14 bases separated the two germline ends. Germline V gives CDR1 SGHDT, CDR2 YYEEEE. This CDR3 contains 14 residues. Here the CDR3 DNA reads TGTGCCAGCAGGACAGTGGGGGGTTACACTGAAGCTTTCTTT. Amino acid sequence: CASRTVGGYTEAFF. Drawing the rest from reference TRBV5-6 and TRBJ1-1, the complete variable domain is DAGVTQSPTHLIKTRGQQVTLRCSPKSGHDTVSWYQQALGQGPQFIFQYYEEEERQRGNFPDRFSGHQFPNYSSELNVNALLLGDSALYLCASRTVGGYTEAFFGQGTRLTVV.

The chain couples TRBV5-4 to TRBJ2-3; unclear D gene. Germline V gene data show CDR1 as SGHNT and CDR2 as YYREEE (reference sequence). The CDR3 is made up of 14 amino acids. V was cut by 0 bases and J by 1 base, with 6 bases left in between. In DNA, the CDR3 is TGTGCCAGCAGCTTGGGACAACGCACAGATACGCAGTATTTT. This translates into CASSLGQRTDTQYF.

The rearrangement links TRBV7-2 to TRBJ1-4, with D possibly being TRBD1 (6 bases). Per germline, CDR1 SGHTA and CDR2 FQGNSA. V was clipped by 5 bases and J by 7 bases, with 20 bases between them. The CDR3 runs 16 residues. CDR3 sequence reads: CASSPDGRGQGEKLFF. The CDR3 nucleotides are TGTGCCAGCAGCCCGGATGGCCGGGGGCAGGGTGAAAAACTGTTTTTT.

V and J are TRBV10-2 and TRBJ2-1; tentatively, D is TRBD1 (5 bases). Between the trimmed V and J ends, which lost 7 bases and 1 base, there was a span of 5 bases. This CDR3 has 12 amino acids. Germline assignment: CDR1 WSHSY and CDR2 SAAADI. The CDR3 sequence: CASTGSYNEQFF. The DNA for the CDR3 is TGCGCCAGCACAGGGTCCTACAATGAGCAGTTCTTC.

The chain carries TRBV9 and TRBJ2-5, with 10 bases identical to TRBD2. Judging by the DNA end, TRBJ2-7 fits better; the J call may be wrong. This CDR3 spans 15 amino acids. Germline V CDR1 and CDR2: SGDLS, YYNGEE. CDR3 in DNA: TGTGCCAGCAGCCCCTCTAGCGGGAGATCCAACGAGCAGTACTTC. The encoded protein is CASSPSSGRSNEQYF.

The chain employs TRBV18 and TRBJ1-5; 7 positions match TRBD1. V was clipped by 8 bases and J by 0 bases; unmatched bases: 10. Germline V gene data show CDR1 as KGHSH and CDR2 as LQKENI. CDR3 length: 16 residues. The CDR3 loop is CASPIGDRYSNQPQHF. CDR3 DNA sequence: TGTGCCAGCCCCATAGGGGACAGATATAGCAATCAGCCCCAGCATTTT.

The rearrangement uses TRBV2 and TRBJ2-5; D is perhaps TRBD1 or TRBD2 (6 bases each). V was clipped by 10 bases and J by 5 bases, with 11 bases between them. Germline assignment: CDR1 SNHLY and CDR2 FYNNEI. This CDR3 has 11 residues. CDR3 in amino acids: CAIGGPETQYF. The CDR3 nucleotides read TGTGCCATTGGGGGGCCGGAGACCCAGTACTTC. Looking up the rest from reference TRBV2 and TRBJ2-5 gives the full variable domain: EPEVTQTPSHQVTQMGQEVILRCVPISNHLYFYWYRQILGQKVEFLVSFYNNEISEKSEIFDDQFSVERPDGSNFTLKIRSTKLEDSAMYFCAIGGPETQYFGPGTRLLVL.

The chain recombines TRBV19 with TRBJ1-2, with D possibly being TRBD1 (6 bases). Trimming stripped 4 bases from V and 4 bases from J, with 16 bases between. This CDR3 contains 15 residues. The germline gives CDR1 LNHDA, CDR2 SQIVND (reference sequence). CDR3 nucleotides: TGTGCCAGTAGTACTCAGGGCCAGGGGCCCTATGGCTACACCTTC. Its protein is CASSTQGQGPYGYTF.

This chain links TRBV2 with TRBJ2-7; D not resolved. Germline CDR1 and CDR2: SNHLY and FYNNEI. The CDR3 is 11 residues long. CDR3 amino acids: CASREAYEQYV. For the CDR3, the DNA is TGTGCCAGCAGGGAAGCCTACGAGCAGTACGTC.

This chain uses TRBV7-6 with TRBJ2-5; D possibly uses TRBD1 or TRBD2 (6 bases each). The CDR3 length is 14 residues. The V end was cut by 1 base, the J end by 6 bases, with 12 bases between. Germline V gene data show CDR1 as SGHVS and CDR2 as FNYEAQ. In nucleotides, the CDR3 is TGTGCCAGCAGCTTAGGTGGAGGGGGACAGACCCAGTACTTC. Its protein is CASSLGGGGQTQYF.

The chain uses TRBV18 and TRBJ1-2; D is uncertain. V gave up 6 bases and J gave up 6 bases, with 14 bases separating them. This CDR3 region has 13 residues. Germline loops: CDR1 KGHSH, CDR2 LQKENI. The CDR3 reads CASSLGGSHGYTF. The CDR3, as DNA: TGTGCCAGCTCCCTGGGCGGGAGTCATGGCTACACCTTC.

The V gene is TRBV11-2, the J gene TRBJ2-1; 10 bases are a match to TRBD2. The J segment lost 7 bases and the V segment lost 5 bases, leaving 2 bases of the junction unmatched. This CDR3 is 13 amino acids long. Looked up from germline, CDR1 is SGHAT and CDR2 is FQNNGV. CDR3 in amino acids: CASSPLAGNEQFF. The CDR3 nucleotides are TGTGCCAGCAGCCCACTAGCGGGGAATGAGCAGTTCTTC.

V and J are TRBV7-9 and TRBJ1-2; TRBD1 might be the D (5 bases). The CDR3 totals 15 residues. In germline, CDR1 is SEHNR, CDR2 FQNEAQ (reference sequence). V was shortened by 2 bases and J by 8 bases, with 18 bases between the two germline ends. The chain's CDR3 is CASSLNGTPNRGYTF. As DNA, the CDR3 is TGTGCCAGCAGCTTAAACGGGACGCCTAATCGGGGCTACACCTTC.

This clone occurred a few times. The chain links TRBV19 to TRBJ1-2; 8 nucleotides align to TRBD1. The CDR3 consists of 15 residues. Trimming at V came to 6 bases and at J to 3 bases, leaving 9 bases not matched to a gene. Germline loops: CDR1 LNHDA, CDR2 SQIVND (reference sequence). The chain's CDR3 is CASRKGTGLDYGYTF. CDR3 DNA sequence: TGTGCCAGTAGGAAAGGGACAGGTTTAGACTATGGCTACACCTTC. The whole variable domain, remainder taken from reference TRBV19 and TRBJ1-2, is DGGITQSPKYLFRKEGQNVTLSCEQNLNHDAMYWYRQDPGQGLRLIYYSQIVNDFQKGDIAEGYSVSREKKESFPLTVTSAQKNPTAFYLCASRKGTGLDYGYTFGSGTRLTVV.

This clone came up once. CDR3 DNA sequence: TGTGCCAGCAGCGTAGACGCCGGGAGAGAGACAGATACGCAGTATTTT. Its protein product is CASSVDAGRETDTQYF. This chain connects TRBV9 to TRBJ2-3; TRBD2 is a possible D gene (6 bases). The CDR3 consists of 16 residues. Between the trimmed V and J ends, which lost 0 bases and 3 bases, there was a span of 14 bases. Looked up from germline, CDR1 is SGDLS and CDR2 is YYNGEE.

The chain is built from TRBV7-3 and TRBJ2-3; the match to TRBD2 covers 8 bases. The CDR3 length is 15 residues. Germline values: CDR1 SGHTA, CDR2 FQGTGA. V shed 5 bases, J shed 6 bases, and the junction held 10 bases outside the gene matches. The CDR3: CASSLLAGPRDTQYF. CDR3 nucleotide sequence: TGTGCCAGCAGCCTTCTAGCGGGCCCGAGGGATACGCAGTATTTT.

In this sample, this clone turned up a few times. This chain joins TRBV19 and TRBJ1-2, with TRBD1 identical over 8 bases. Germline CDR1 LNHDA, CDR2 SQIVND (reference sequence). V dropped 6 bases and J dropped 5; count of bases not matched to a gene: 11. This CDR3 is built from 15 residues. The CDR3 DNA is TGTGCCAGTAGGCTACAGGGGGACTCTCGATATGGCTACACCTTC. Translating gives CASRLQGDSRYGYTF.

The chain is built from TRBV4-3 and TRBJ1-1; 8 nucleotides align to TRBD1. Losses at the gene ends were 1 base for V and 1 base for J; bases not matched to a gene: 2. The CDR3 sequence is 15 residues long. Looked up from germline, CDR1 is LGHNA and CDR2 is YSLEER. For the CDR3, the DNA is TGCGCCAGCAGCCAAGTCGGGACAGGGAACACTGAAGCTTTCTTT. Residues: CASSQVGTGNTEAFF.

This clone was counted only a few times. J is TRBJ1-2 and V is TRBV7-9, with TRBD1 as a possible D gene (5 bases). The V end lost 5 bases, the J end lost 8 bases, and 18 bases lay between the germline ends. CDR1 is SEHNR and CDR2 is FQNEAQ in the germline V gene (reference sequence). This CDR3 region has 14 residues. The CDR3 is CASSLAQASGGYTF. CDR3 DNA: TGTGCCAGCAGCCTCGCACAGGCCTCCGGGGGCTACACCTTC.